This T cell receptor (beta chain) was retrieved from a study of T cell clones after liver transplantation (dated by TCRdb to between 2017 and 2020). Background on the whole study: The samples were obtained from ITN030ST, a randomized trial that attempted immunosuppression withdrawal within 2 years after liver transplantation. A cohort of 8 liver transplant recipients was studied, of whom 3 were classified as tolerant and 5 as non-tolerant. Subjects received no induction therapy and standard immunosuppression until randomization at 12-24 months post-transplant. As an antigen-independent comparator for the donor-reactive sequences, third party-reactive TCRbeta sequences from pre-transplant MLRs were identified as well. Three of the eight recipients were HCV-positive; the others were transplanted for non-autoimmune, non-viral indications. Blood samples were collected pre-transplant, then pre-randomization ahead of withdrawal, and finally post-randomization once withdrawal had either been completed or failed. To count as tolerant, a recipient had to stay completely off immunosuppression for at least one year without liver enzymes climbing beyond twice the upper limit of normal. Donor-reactive T cell clones were identified by TCRbeta sequencing following a pre-transplant mixed lymphocyte reaction and were subsequently tracked in post-transplant blood. Summary of the overall study and its limitations: The conclusions were preliminary, being limited by small, heterogeneous patient numbers and by non-standardized post-transplant time points. In a couple of subjects, low numbers of available donor cells limited the measurable donor-reactive repertoire. Because no allograft tissue specimens were available, donor-reactive T cells may have migrated into the graft instead of being deleted. A greater decline was seen for donor-reactive sequences than for third party-reactive sequences, suggesting partial antigen-specific deletion unrelated to withdrawal success. In most of the 8 subjects, regardless of tolerance or HCV status, circulating donor-reactive CD4 TCRbeta sequences dropped significantly post-transplant. When repertoire turnover was taken into account, detection of donor-reactive sequences was significantly reduced in 7 of 8 subjects for CD4 and in 8 of 8 subjects for CD8.

High-throughput TCRbeta CDR3 sequencing of frozen genomic DNA was performed by immunoSEQ, with PCR amplification, mapping, bias correction and internal controls included. The study's own analysis went as follows. Productive rearrangements were kept, and unique TCRbeta sequences were defined by CDR3 nucleotide sequence plus V and J gene. For a sequence to be called donor-reactive, it needed a frequency of at least 0.01% and at least 5-fold expansion in CFSE-low cells compared with unstimulated pre-transplant cells. Minimum frequency thresholds were set for each subject on the basis of the unstimulated sample with the lowest template count, so that a detection power of at least 90% was ensured. Jensen-Shannon divergence between the top 1000 TCRbeta sequences after and before transplant was used to measure repertoire turnover. Two-sided Fisher's exact tests were used to test for changes in the detection of donor-reactive sequences. TCRdb obtained this table from immuneACCESS and retained in-frame rearrangements with V and J assigned. These tables miss some clones; where compared with another copy, unresolved V genes account for less than half of the shortfall, and the remainder is unexplained. V and J calls and clone size are those listed in that table; D and trimming were worked out from the DNA. The sample table holds about 99,000 clones, of which 80% to 90% were seen once. Less than 3% of the sample is held by the ten biggest clonotypes.

Thawed unstimulated PBMCs were stained for CD3, CD4 and CD8 and FACS-sorted into CD3+CD4+ and CD3+CD8+ populations. Each of the 8 studied subjects was randomized to immunosuppression withdrawal. Genomic DNA was isolated with the Qiagen DNeasy Blood and Tissue Kit. The germline ends are 17 bases apart after V is trimmed by 8 bases and J by 0 bases. Including the terminal cysteine and phenylalanine, the CDR3 comprises 15 residues. Left in the record is the CDR3 DNA by itself, 45 bases read in frame from the first base. The CDR1 and CDR2 encoded by the germline V gene are MNHEY and SVGAGI. Turning to this clone: The clone's antigen remains unknown. No base quality values were provided; no much bigger clone lies one nucleotide off.

The receptor was derived from a human patient who received a liver transplant. Following a transplant, some T cells may be graft donor cells, not patient cells. The rearrangement combines TRBV6-5 with TRBJ2-7; a weak D assignment points to TRBD2 (6 bases agree). Sequenced here: CD4+ T cells from blood, sampled approximately 43 months after liver transplant. The CDR3 reads as follows: CASGDSKGSSYEQYF. The bases read TGTGCCAGCGGGGACTCAAAAGGAAGCTCCTACGAGCAGTACTTC.